These 27 T cell receptor beta chains were sequenced from one sample in a study of blood T cell repertoires in COVID-19. Assay: immunoSEQ multiplex PCR; the TCRdb copy retains only in-frame clones and omits some. This table has approximately 260,000 clones, 80% to 90% appearing once. The material sequenced was peripheral blood. The source is a woman in her thirties or forties who had recovered from COVID-19.

The CDR3 DNA sequence: TGTGCCAGCAGCTCCAGGGGGCCCACCGGGGAGCTGTTTTTT. This gives the protein CASSSRGPTGELFF. This chain connects TRBV11-3 to TRBJ2-2, with 8 bases aligning to TRBD1. Germline CDR1 SGHNT, CDR2 YENEEA. This CDR3 has 14 residues. With 4 bases clipped from V and 4 bases from J, the junction kept 2 bases outside the gene matches.

The chain is built from TRBV5-1 and TRBJ2-1, with 8 nucleotides matching TRBD2. J was trimmed by 6 bases and V by 0 bases; bases with no gene match: 8. Germline values: CDR1 SGHRS, CDR2 YFSETQ. The CDR3 extends over 16 amino acids. CDR3 sequence: CASSLVSAGGLNEQFF. The DNA of the CDR3 is TGCGCCAGCAGCTTGGTATCCGCGGGGGGCCTCAATGAGCAGTTCTTC.

V gene TRBV19 combines with J gene TRBJ1-3; D ambiguous. Germline CDR1 reads LNHDA; CDR2 reads SQIVND (reference sequence). The CDR3 covers 15 residues. V was trimmed by 7 bases and J by 2 bases, leaving 15 bases between them. The CDR3 nucleotides are TGTGCCAGTACCGAGGTGGGAGGGACTGGAAACACCATATATTTT. It encodes CASTEVGGTGNTIYF.

V gene TRBV11-2 combines with J gene TRBJ1-3; D is unresolved. CDR1 is SGHAT and CDR2 is FQNNGV in the germline V gene. This CDR3 is 15 amino acids long. The V end lost 0 bases, the J end lost 3 bases, and 9 bases lay between the germline ends. The CDR3 DNA follows: TGTGCCAGCAGCTTAGATCCTGGCCTTGGAAACACCATATATTTT. Translation gives CASSLDPGLGNTIYF. Using reference TRBV11-2 and TRBJ1-3 for the parts outside the CDR3, the full variable domain is EAGVAQSPRYKIIEKRQSVAFWCNPISGHATLYWYQQILGQGPKLLIQFQNNGVVDDSQLPKDRFSAERLKGVDSTLKIQPAKLEDSAVYLCASSLDPGLGNTIYFGEGSWLTVV.

The rearrangement joins TRBV3-1 (or the pseudogene TRBV3-2) to TRBJ1-2; possible D gene TRBD1, 5 bases. CDR1 and CDR2 (germline): LGHDT, YNNKEL (reference sequence). The CDR3 runs to 15 residues. V shed 1 base and J shed 8 bases, with 17 bases lying between them. The CDR3 loop is CASSQGTPLPRGYTF. The CDR3 DNA reads as TGTGCCAGCAGCCAAGGGACACCCCTCCCGAGAGGCTACACCTTC.

The V call is TRBV5-6, the J call TRBJ1-2, with TRBD1 as a possible D gene (6 bases). The CDR3 contains 13 residues. Looked up from germline, CDR1 is SGHDT and CDR2 is YYEEEE. Between the trimmed V and J ends, which lost 6 bases and 8 bases, there was a span of 17 bases. The CDR3 DNA sequence: TGTGCCAGCACCAAACAGGGTTCGGGAGGCTACACCTTC. It codes for CASTKQGSGGYTF. Supplemented by reference TRBV5-6 and TRBJ1-2, the full variable domain reads DAGVTQSPTHLIKTRGQQVTLRCSPKSGHDTVSWYQQALGQGPQFIFQYYEEEERQRGNFPDRFSGHQFPNYSSELNVNALLLGDSALYLCASTKQGSGGYTFGSGTRLTVV.

The genes are TRBV27 and TRBJ1-1; the D is unclear. The CDR3 totals 13 residues. V lost 1 base and J lost 5, with 8 bases in between. Germline lookup yields CDR1 MNHEY and CDR2 SMNVEV (reference sequence). This CDR3 reads CASSLLRETEAFF. As DNA, the CDR3 is TGTGCCAGCAGTTTATTGAGGGAGACTGAAGCTTTCTTT.

Of note for this clone: A clone one base away is much larger, so this may be a read error. This rearrangement joins TRBV7-2 to TRBJ2-1; the match to TRBD2 covers 10 bases. The junction had 0 bases not matched to a gene; V was cut back by 4 bases and J by 0 bases. Germline V gives CDR1 SGHTA, CDR2 FQGNSA. The CDR3 runs 15 residues. The CDR3 DNA follows: TGTGCCAGCAGCTCTAGCGGGGGCTCCTACAATGAGCAGTTCTTC. Translation gives CASSSSGGSYNEQFF.

This chain joins TRBV5-4 and TRBJ2-7; 7 bases agree with TRBD1. Germline lookup yields CDR1 SGHNT and CDR2 YYREEE (reference sequence). The CDR3 length is 15 residues. Trimming removed 5 bases from V and 0 bases from J; junction bases left unmatched: 8. The CDR3 DNA is TGTGCCAGCAGGTCAGGGGGTAACCCCTCCTACGAGCAGTACTTC. It specifies CASRSGGNPSYEQYF.

The chain uses TRBV5-3 and TRBJ2-7; possible D gene TRBD2, 6 bases. TRBV5-3 is treated as an ORF (open reading frame) with a function not yet certain. V was trimmed by 3 bases and J by 2 bases, leaving 12 bases between them. The CDR3 has 14 amino acids. CDR3 in DNA: TGTGCCAGAAGCTCGGGACTGGTGGCCTACGAGCAGTACGTC. Protein product: CARSSGLVAYEQYV.

The chain has TRBV5-1 and TRBJ2-7; D call uncertain. The V gene's germline CDR1 is SGHRS and CDR2 YFSETQ. Trimming shortened V by 4 bases and J by 5 bases, and 10 bases separated the two germline ends. This CDR3 contains 12 residues. The CDR3 sequence is CASSRGLHEQYF. In DNA form, the CDR3 reads TGCGCCAGCAGCCGCGGTCTCCACGAGCAGTACTTC.

This chain joins TRBV27 and TRBJ2-3, with TRBD1 matching over 7 bases. CDR3 length equals 14 residues. The germline CDR1 and CDR2 sequences are MNHEY and SMNVEV (reference sequence). V was clipped by 0 bases and J by 4 bases; unmatched bases: 1. The CDR3 reads CASSLSQGADTQYF. Here the CDR3 DNA reads TGTGCCAGCAGTTTATCCCAGGGGGCAGATACGCAGTATTTT.

The rearrangement uses TRBV7-9 and TRBJ1-1; 7 nucleotides agree with TRBD1. The CDR3 totals 14 residues. The V and J ends lost 4 bases and 11 bases, in that order; junction bases with no gene match: 13. Germline CDR1 is SEHNR and CDR2 is FQNEAQ (reference sequence). The CDR3 DNA is TGTGCCAGCAGCTCATCAGGGGGTATCGTGAGGGCTTTCTTT. It encodes CASSSSGGIVRAFF.

The chain joins TRBV15 to TRBJ2-1; a possible D gene is TRBD2 (5 bases). Between the trimmed V and J ends, which lost 3 bases and 2 bases, there was a span of 17 bases. The CDR3 loop spans 17 amino acids. Germline V CDR1 and CDR2: LNHNV, YYDKDF (reference sequence). Here the CDR3 DNA reads TGTGCCACCAGCAGGGGCCCTCGGGGTGCGCCCTACAATGAGCAGTTCTTC. Protein sequence: CATSRGPRGAPYNEQFF.

This sequence joins TRBV7-9 and TRBJ2-5; TRBD2 matches 8 bases. Germline V gene lookup returns CDR1 SEHNR and CDR2 FQNEAQ (reference sequence). Trimming at V came to 2 bases and at J to 2 bases, leaving 10 bases not matched to a gene. This CDR3 is built from 17 residues. The CDR3 reads CASSLRSIAGSQETQYF. Here the CDR3 DNA reads TGTGCCAGCAGCTTAAGAAGTATAGCGGGGTCACAAGAGACCCAGTACTTC. Filled out from reference TRBV7-9 and TRBJ2-5, the complete variable domain reads DTGVSQNPRHKITKRGQNVTFRCDPISEHNRLYWYRQTLGQGPEFLTYFQNEAQLEKSRLLSDRFSAERPKGSFSTLEIQRTEQGDSAMYLCASSLRSIAGSQETQYFGPGTRLLVL.

The sample holds a few counts of this clone. CDR3 DNA: TGTGCCACCAGTGATCACCCTAGCGGGCGGCCTTACAATGAGCAGTTCTTC. Translated: CATSDHPSGRPYNEQFF. This chain connects TRBV24-1 to TRBJ2-1; 8 positions match TRBD2. Germline values: CDR1 KGHDR, CDR2 SFDVKD. The CDR3 covers 17 residues. With V trimmed by 3 bases and J by 4 bases, 10 bases remained unmatched.

This rearrangement joins TRBV10-3 to TRBJ2-1; a possible D gene is TRBD2 (7 bases). V lost 5 bases, J lost 9 bases, and 14 bases lay in between. Germline values: CDR1 ENHRY, CDR2 SYGVKD. CDR3 length: 13 residues. The DNA for the CDR3 is TGTGCCATCAGTAAGGAGGGAGGGGGTGAGCAGTTCTTC. Its protein product is CAISKEGGGEQFF.

V gene TRBV3-1 (or the pseudogene TRBV3-2) combines with J gene TRBJ2-6; no clear D gene. The CDR3 runs 15 residues. Germline V gene lookup returns CDR1 LGHDT and CDR2 YNNKEL (reference sequence). V was trimmed by 0 bases and J by 0 bases, leaving 3 bases between them. The CDR3 spells CASSQDISGANVLTF. Here the CDR3 DNA reads TGTGCCAGCAGCCAAGATATCTCTGGGGCCAACGTCCTGACTTTC.

This clone appeared a single time. J is TRBJ2-1 and V is TRBV10-2, with 14 bases that match TRBD2. The CDR3 runs to 15 residues. Germline loops: CDR1 WSHSY, CDR2 SAAADI. V lost 7 bases and J lost 9; bases outside the gene matches: 8. CDR3 loop: CASTLGLAGVSEQFF. The CDR3 DNA sequence: TGCGCCAGCACCCTGGGACTAGCGGGAGTCAGTGAGCAGTTCTTC.

The chain carries TRBV30 and TRBJ1-5, with a weak D call TRBD1 (5 bases). CDR1 is GTSNPN and CDR2 is SVGIG in the germline V gene (reference sequence). The CDR3 is 13 amino acids. Trimming cost V 5 bases and J 4 bases, with 12 bases left between them. The CDR3 DNA follows: TGTGCCTGGGGCGGGGCCCGAAATCAGCCCCAGCATTTT. The encoded protein is CAWGGARNQPQHF. Drawing the rest from reference TRBV30 and TRBJ1-5, the complete variable domain is SQTIHQWPATLVQPVGSPLSLECTVEGTSNPNLYWYRQAAGRGLQLLFYSVGIGQISSEVPQNLSASRPQDRQFILSSKKLLLSDSGFYLCAWGGARNQPQHFGDGTRLSIL.

This rearrangement joins TRBV3-1 (or the pseudogene TRBV3-2) to TRBJ1-1, with 7 bases matching TRBD1. Germline loops: CDR1 LGHDT, CDR2 YNNKEL (reference sequence). V gave up 4 bases and J gave up 2 bases; unmatched junction bases: 7. This CDR3 has 15 residues. CDR3 nucleotide sequence: TGTGCCAGCAGCCTCCGGGACAGAATAAACACTGAAGCTTTCTTT. This encodes CASSLRDRINTEAFF.

The J gene is TRBJ1-2, the V gene TRBV5-6; tentatively, D is TRBD1 (6 bases). CDR1 and CDR2 (germline): SGHDT, YYEEEE. Trimming left V 0 bases short and J 3 bases short, with 9 bases between. This CDR3 spans 14 amino acids. The CDR3 DNA follows: TGTGCCAGCAGCTTGGGACAGGAGTACTATGGCTACACCTTC. It encodes CASSLGQEYYGYTF.

This rearrangement joins TRBV2 to TRBJ1-1; unclear D gene. CDR1 SNHLY and CDR2 FYNNEI come from the germline V gene. This CDR3 comprises 13 residues. The V end was cut by 4 bases, the J end by 4 bases, with 10 bases between. CDR3 sequence reads: CASSAFVPTEAFF. As DNA, the CDR3 is TGTGCCAGCAGTGCGTTCGTTCCCACTGAAGCTTTCTTT.

The gene calls are TRBV4-3 and TRBJ1-2; D might be TRBD1 (6 bases). V lost 4 bases to trimming and J lost 4 bases, with 16 bases between them. This CDR3 comprises 15 residues. CDR1 is LGHNA and CDR2 is YSLEER in the germline V gene. DNA for the CDR3: TGCGCCAGCAGCCCTTGGACAGAAACCTTCTATGGCTACACCTTC. Its translation: CASSPWTETFYGYTF.

The rearrangement joins TRBV7-2 to TRBJ2-7; D is possibly TRBD2 (6 bases). This CDR3 region has 13 residues. Germline V lookup: CDR1 SGHTA, CDR2 FQGNSA. Trimming removed 5 bases from V and 5 bases from J, with 13 bases in between. In DNA form, the CDR3 reads TGTGCCAGCAGCCGGGGGTCTGGGAACGAGCAGTACTTC. Its translation: CASSRGSGNEQYF.

V gene TRBV19 combines with J gene TRBJ1-1; TRBD1 might be the D (5 bases). Germline V CDR1 and CDR2: LNHDA, SQIVND (reference sequence). The V and J ends lost 0 bases and 3 bases respectively, with 17 bases between them. This CDR3 region has 17 residues. The CDR3 nucleotides read TGTGCCAGTAGTATAGAGTTTGGAGACAGCACACACACTGAAGCTTTCTTT. Protein: CASSIEFGDSTHTEAFF.

The chain links TRBV2 to TRBJ1-6; D remains unclear. The V gene lost 0 bases and the J gene lost 0 bases, with 12 bases spanning the gap. CDR3 size: 18 residues. Germline CDR1 and CDR2: SNHLY and FYNNEI. CDR3 amino acids: CASSEARQSISYNSPLHF. In DNA, the CDR3 is TGTGCCAGCAGTGAAGCGCGGCAGTCAATCTCCTATAATTCACCCCTCCACTTT.